Following are 16 T cell receptor beta chains from one sample sequenced in a study of identical twins (dated by TCRdb to between 2015 and 2016). Receptor libraries were prepared by 5' RACE. TCRdb names Illumina HiSeq 2000 as the instrument used. TCRdb applied fastp at Q25 and MiXCR to the public reads, then kept only in-frame beta chains. For every CDR3 protein sequence, its rows merge into one entry that carries the most common genes and DNA. In this sample the table shows under 350,000 distinct CDR3 sequences, 8% to 9.5% of which occur a single time. 7% to 8.5% of the sample goes to the ten largest clones. The sample also formed part of further work on yellow fever vaccine responses in identical twins.

Sequencing used CD8+ T cells sorted from blood. The receptors were gathered from a woman under 30 in good health.

The sample holds many counts of this clonotype. The genes are TRBV5-1 and TRBJ1-1; maybe TRBD1 (6 bases). V gave up 4 bases and J gave up 1 base, with 14 bases separating them. The germline gives CDR1 SGHRS, CDR2 YFSETQ. The CDR3 runs to 15 residues. DNA of the CDR3: TGCGCCAGCAGCGATGTGGACAGACAGAACACTGAAGCTTTCTTT. Amino acids: CASSDVDRQNTEAFF.

CDR3 loop: CASSFRGGGALGGLDTQYF. The DNA for the CDR3 is TGTGCCAGCAGTTTTCGTGGCGGGGGGGCCTTAGGTGGCTTAGATACGCAGTATTTT. V gene TRBV27 combines with J gene TRBJ2-3, with TRBD2 matching 9 bases. The junction had 18 bases not matched to a gene; V was cut back by 3 bases and J by 5 bases. Germline V gene sequence: CDR1 MNHEY, CDR2 SMNVEV (reference sequence). The CDR3 sequence is 19 residues long.

This clonotype was counted between two and nine times. The chain links TRBV25-1 to TRBJ2-7; D not certain. The length of the CDR3 is 12 residues. Trimming shortened V by 5 bases and J by 8 bases, and 13 bases separated the two germline ends. Germline values: CDR1 MGHDK, CDR2 SYGVNS. The CDR3 DNA follows: TGTGCCAGCAGTTCCCCTACCGTGCAGCAGTACTTC. Translated: CASSSPTVQQYF.

This clonotype showed up just a few times. V and J are TRBV6-8 and TRBJ2-5; D gene unclear. The CDR3 loop spans 9 amino acids. From germline, CDR1 is MNHGY and CDR2 SAAAGT. Here the CDR3 DNA reads TGTGCTAATCGGGAGACCCAGTACTTC. Its translation is CANRETQYF.

This clonotype was detected only a few times. This chain links TRBV28 with TRBJ1-2; D is ambiguous. CDR1 MDHEN and CDR2 SYDVKM come from the germline V gene. CDR3 length: 16 residues. V lost 4 bases, J lost 7 bases, and 22 bases lay in between. The CDR3 sequence: CASSSLLDRSGGGYTF. CDR3 DNA: TGTGCCAGCAGTTCCCTACTCGACCGATCGGGAGGTGGCTACACCTTC.

This clonotype was counted a few times. The chain employs TRBV11-2 and TRBJ2-2; TRBD2 might be the D (5 bases). The V gene lost 5 bases and the J gene lost 3 bases, with 16 bases spanning the gap. The CDR3 extends over 16 amino acids. Germline V gives CDR1 SGHAT, CDR2 FQNNGV. Here the CDR3 reads CASSPWLGADTGELFF. Written as DNA, the CDR3 is TGTGCCAGCAGCCCATGGTTGGGAGCGGACACCGGGGAGCTGTTTTTT.

Only a few counts were recorded for this clonotype. The chain couples TRBV9 to TRBJ2-3; no firm D call. Germline assignment: CDR1 SGDLS and CDR2 YYNGEE. The CDR3 extends over 13 amino acids. Trimming shortened V by 2 bases and J by 5 bases, and 9 bases separated the two germline ends. The CDR3 is CASSVGLVDTQYF. CDR3 coding DNA: TGTGCCAGCAGCGTCGGCTTGGTAGATACGCAGTATTTT.

This clonotype was seen a handful of times. The rearrangement links TRBV6-5 to TRBJ1-1, with D uncertain. Germline V gene data show CDR1 as MNHEY and CDR2 as SVGAGI. V lost 2 bases to trimming and J lost 0 bases, with 7 bases between them. CDR3 length: 14 amino acids. CDR3 sequence reads: CASSYQDVNTEAFF. In nucleotides, the CDR3 is TGTGCCAGCAGTTACCAGGACGTGAACACTGAAGCTTTCTTT.

Ten or more counts support this clonotype. The chain has TRBV29-1 and TRBJ2-1, with D possibly TRBD2 on 6 matching bases. CDR1 and CDR2 from the germline V gene are SQVTM and ANQGSEA. This CDR3 has 20 amino acids. V shed 0 bases and J shed 0 bases, with 24 bases lying between them. CDR3 in amino acids: CSVEDLKLRGGGSSYNEQFF. The CDR3 DNA reads TGCAGCGTTGAAGATCTTAAATTAAGGGGTGGGGGGAGCTCCTACAATGAGCAGTTCTTC.

The rearrangement links TRBV28 to TRBJ2-5; 8 bases fit TRBD2. Germline-derived CDR1 and CDR2 are MDHEN and SYDVKM. V was pared by 5 bases and J by 2 bases, with 19 bases of the junction left unmatched. This CDR3 contains 19 residues. The CDR3 loop is CASSIYSGGVSGGQETQYF. In DNA form, the CDR3 reads TGTGCCAGCAGTATCTACTCGGGGGGCGTGAGCGGGGGACAAGAGACCCAGTACTTC.

This clonotype appeared a few times. The V call is TRBV6-5, the J call TRBJ2-2; D is unclear. Deletions cut 0 bases from V and 3 bases from J, with 5 bases between. The CDR3 loop spans 14 amino acids. The V gene's germline CDR1 is MNHEY and CDR2 SVGAGI. DNA of the CDR3: TGTGCCAGCAGTTACTCGGTCTACACCGGGGAGCTGTTTTTT. It yields the protein CASSYSVYTGELFF.

This chain uses TRBV3-1 with TRBJ2-6; no firm D call. The CDR3 consists of 15 residues. V lost 0 bases and J lost 1, with 4 bases in between. Germline values: CDR1 LGHDT, CDR2 YNNKEL (reference sequence). In DNA, the CDR3 is TGTGCCAGCAGCCAAGAGGAATCTGGGGCCAACGTCCTGACTTTC. Protein product: CASSQEESGANVLTF.

This rearrangement joins TRBV18 to TRBJ2-1; D gene unclear. In germline, CDR1 is KGHSH, CDR2 LQKENI. CDR3 size: 15 residues. V lost 4 bases and J 2 bases, leaving 12 bases between the germline ends. The CDR3 spells CASSLSRATYNEQFF. CDR3 in DNA: TGTGCCAGCTCACTATCCCGAGCAACCTACAATGAGCAGTTCTTC.

The rearrangement uses TRBV24-1 and TRBJ2-1; D is possibly TRBD2 (5 bases). The V end was cut by 4 bases, the J end by 5 bases, with 11 bases between. This CDR3 contains 14 residues. The germline V gene encodes CDR1 KGHDR and CDR2 SFDVKD. The CDR3 spells CATSDTRENNEQFF. DNA of the CDR3: TGTGCCACCAGTGACACACGGGAAAACAATGAGCAGTTCTTC.

The rearrangement uses TRBV5-4 and TRBJ2-1; 7 bases are shared with TRBD2. CDR1 SGHNT and CDR2 YYREEE come from the germline V gene (reference sequence). This CDR3 region has 15 residues. V shed 7 bases and J 7 bases; nucleotides not matched to a gene: 14. The CDR3 DNA reads TGTGCCAGCTCTTCCGCGGGGGATGGGTGGAATGAGCAGTTCTTC. Its translation is CASSSAGDGWNEQFF.

This clonotype was seen a few times. V usage is TRBV6-5 and J usage is TRBJ2-5; TRBD2 aligns across 8 bases. The CDR3 is 19 amino acids. The V gene's germline CDR1 is MNHEY and CDR2 SVGAGI. V shed 0 bases and J 3 bases; nucleotides not matched to a gene: 15. CDR3 in DNA: TGTGCCAGCAGTTACTCGCGGATAGCGGGGCCCCCGGAAGAAGAGACCCAGTACTTC. This encodes CASSYSRIAGPPEEETQYF.